This T cell receptor beta chain was obtained from a study of blood T cell repertoires in COVID-19. The wider study: Italy, Spain and the United States were the sources of the convalescent and acute COVID-19 samples.

This CDR3 has 14 amino acids. Trimming left V 4 bases short and J 8 bases short, with 17 bases between. The germline V gene has CDR1 LNHDA and CDR2 SQIVND (reference sequence). Everyone who took part was roughly 18 to 89 years old, and they came from fewer than 25 US areas. Two negative PCRs, clearance, or symptom resolution were required of recovered Cohort 3 donors. This table comes from immunoSEQ multiplex PCR, and its TCRdb copy is limited to in-frame clones, with some not included. The sample consists of about 170,000 clones, approximately 82% of them appearing once. V usage is TRBV19 and J usage is TRBJ1-2; TRBD1 might be the D (5 bases). This receptor was obtained from a woman between 45 and 60 years old who had recovered from COVID-19. Sequencing used PBMCs or T cells enriched from blood (not recorded which). Here the CDR3 DNA reads TGTGCCAGTAGTACGCCAGGGCGGCCAAGAGGCTACACCTTC. Its translation is CASSTPGRPRGYTF. Drawing the rest from reference TRBV19 and TRBJ1-2, the complete variable domain is DGGITQSPKYLFRKEGQNVTLSCEQNLNHDAMYWYRQDPGQGLRLIYYSQIVNDFQKGDIAEGYSVSREKKESFPLTVTSAQKNPTAFYLCASSTPGRPRGYTFGSGTRLTVV.